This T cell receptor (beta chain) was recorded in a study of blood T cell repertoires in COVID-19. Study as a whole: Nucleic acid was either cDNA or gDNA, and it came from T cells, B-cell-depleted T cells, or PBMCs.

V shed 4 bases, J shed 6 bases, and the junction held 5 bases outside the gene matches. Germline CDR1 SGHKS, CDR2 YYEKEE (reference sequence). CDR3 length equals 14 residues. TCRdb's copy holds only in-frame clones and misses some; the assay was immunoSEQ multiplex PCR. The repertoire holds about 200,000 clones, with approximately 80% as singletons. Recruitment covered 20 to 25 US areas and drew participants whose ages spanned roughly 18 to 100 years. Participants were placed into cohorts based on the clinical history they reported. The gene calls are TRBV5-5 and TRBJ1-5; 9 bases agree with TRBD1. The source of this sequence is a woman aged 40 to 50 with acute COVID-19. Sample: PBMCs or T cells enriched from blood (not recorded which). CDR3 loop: CASSRPGQGQPQHF. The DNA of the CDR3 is TGTGCCAGCAGCCGTCCGGGACAGGGTCAGCCCCAGCATTTT.